This TCR beta chain was recovered during a study of Ad26.COV2.S vaccination and SARS-CoV-2 variants. Overall study: Doses of Ad26.COV2.S were injected into muscle once or twice, 56 days apart.

A word on this clone: Its antigen remains unknown.

CDR1 and CDR2 from the germline V gene are SGHRS and YFSETQ. CDR3 length: 15 amino acids. V shed 1 base and J shed 1 base, with 11 bases lying between them. The treatment is: roughly 19 received Ad26.COV2.S at low or high dose, single or two shots; about 5 received placebo; per-sample allocation not given. Day 63 after the first injection of vaccine or placebo was the sampling time. Spike of the Wuhan-strain SARS-CoV-2 was expressed by an Ad26 vector, which formed the vaccine. Libraries were prepared by immunoSEQ multiplex PCR; TCRdb keeps only in-frame clonotypes and omits some of them. Of 410,000 or so clones listed, approximately 92% are singletons. Study observations and caveats: Vaccinees and placebo recipients showed similar non-spike TCR breadth. Researchers cautioned that TCR breadth and depth analyses may have underestimated total T cell responses.

Sequenced material: peripheral blood, taken in a trial of Ad26.COV2.S vaccine versus placebo. The chain employs TRBV5-1 and TRBJ2-5; TRBD1 or TRBD2 may be the D gene (5 bases each). This TCR was sampled from a person aged 18-60 years who received the Ad26.COV2.S COVID-19 vaccine or a placebo. The CDR3 DNA is TGCGCCAGCAGCTTGATGGAGAGGGGCCAAGAGACCCAGTACTTC. Amino acids: CASSLMERGQETQYF.